This is a list of T cell receptor beta chains from one sample in a study of type 1 regulatory T cells. TCRdb redid the calling of the reads with MiXCR, one entry per CDR3 protein. The top ten clones hold around 5% of a sample with some 20,000 distinct CDR3 sequences, less than 50% of them seen once. These TCRs are of unknown antigen specificity. The sequenced sample was cultured T cells, either the whole culture or a sorted T cell fraction (not recorded which). The receptors derive from a human donor in good health. Both conserved end residues are trimmed from each CDR3. Fields, in order: V gene, CDR3 length, D gene, J gene, CDR3 protein. The D gene is left open where the match is weak.

TRBV12-2	13	NA	TRBJ2-7	ASRSTGTGVYEQY
TRBV18	13	TRBD2	TRBJ2-3	ASSPPGLAADTQY
TRBV11-2	12	TRBD1	TRBJ1-6	ASSSARQGTPLH
TRBV18	14	TRBD1	TRBJ2-1	ASSTYGTGANNEQF
TRBV18	12	TRBD1	TRBJ2-7	ASSRDRGFDEQY
TRBV19	12	TRBD1	TRBJ1-6	ASTEGANNSPLH
TRBV6-2/TRBV6-3	11	NA	TRBJ2-2	ASSIRGGGELF
TRBV28	12	NA	TRBJ1-2	ASIMDGHNYGYT
TRBV10-2	14	NA	TRBJ2-7	ASGFGALQGSYEQY
TRBV11-3	13	NA	TRBJ2-1	ASSLSGEPYNEQF
TRBV7-9	15	NA	TRBJ1-3	ASSPGGSLVGGNTIY
TRBV30	10	NA	TRBJ1-1	AWSLRGTEAF
TRBV10-3	12	NA	TRBJ1-2	AIRSGTSNYGYT
TRBV18	11	NA	TRBJ1-2	ASSRDRNYGYT
TRBV10-2	13	TRBD1	TRBJ2-5	ASSAPGQAQETQY
TRBV20-1	15	TRBD1	TRBJ1-5	SAAGTAPVFSNQPQH
TRBV12-3/TRBV12-4	14	NA	TRBJ2-5	ASSLWSARDQETQY
TRBV13	15	NA	TRBJ2-1	ASSGITGRGTYNEQF
TRBV7-2	14	TRBD1	TRBJ1-6	ASSFAWTGKHSPLH